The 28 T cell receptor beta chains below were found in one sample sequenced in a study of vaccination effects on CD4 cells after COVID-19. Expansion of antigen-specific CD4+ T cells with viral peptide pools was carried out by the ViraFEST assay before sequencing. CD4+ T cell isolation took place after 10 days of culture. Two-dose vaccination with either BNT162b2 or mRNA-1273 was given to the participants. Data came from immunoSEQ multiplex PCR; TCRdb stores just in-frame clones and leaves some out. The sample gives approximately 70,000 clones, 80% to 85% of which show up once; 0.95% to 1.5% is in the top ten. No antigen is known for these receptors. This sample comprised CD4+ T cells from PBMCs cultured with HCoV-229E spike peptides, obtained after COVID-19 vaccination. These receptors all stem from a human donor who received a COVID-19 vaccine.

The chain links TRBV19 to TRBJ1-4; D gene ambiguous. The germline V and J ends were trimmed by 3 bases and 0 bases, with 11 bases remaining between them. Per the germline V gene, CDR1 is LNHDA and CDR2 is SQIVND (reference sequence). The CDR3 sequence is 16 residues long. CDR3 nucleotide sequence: TGTGCCAGTAGTATCGACTACGGATCAACTAATGAAAAACTGTTTTTT. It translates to CASSIDYGSTNEKLFF. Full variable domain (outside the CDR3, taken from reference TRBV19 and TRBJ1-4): DGGITQSPKYLFRKEGQNVTLSCEQNLNHDAMYWYRQDPGQGLRLIYYSQIVNDFQKGDIAEGYSVSREKKESFPLTVTSAQKNPTAFYLCASSIDYGSTNEKLFFGSGTQLSVL.

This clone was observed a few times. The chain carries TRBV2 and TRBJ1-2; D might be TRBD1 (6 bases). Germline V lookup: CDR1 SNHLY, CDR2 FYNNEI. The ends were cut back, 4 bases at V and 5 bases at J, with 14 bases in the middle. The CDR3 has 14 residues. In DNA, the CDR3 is TGTGCCAGCAGTGTGTACCCAGGGGAATATGGCTACACCTTC. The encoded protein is CASSVYPGEYGYTF.

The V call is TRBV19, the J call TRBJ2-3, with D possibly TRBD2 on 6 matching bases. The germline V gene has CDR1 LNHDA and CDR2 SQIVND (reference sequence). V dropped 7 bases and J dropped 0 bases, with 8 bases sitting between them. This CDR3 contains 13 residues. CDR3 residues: CASTGGSTDTQYF. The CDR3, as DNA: TGTGCCAGTACTGGGGGGAGCACAGATACGCAGTATTTT.

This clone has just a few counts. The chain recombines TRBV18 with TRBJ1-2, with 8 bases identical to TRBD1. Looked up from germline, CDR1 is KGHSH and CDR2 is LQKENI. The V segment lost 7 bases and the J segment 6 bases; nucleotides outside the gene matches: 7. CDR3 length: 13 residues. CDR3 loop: CASFSDRVNGYTF. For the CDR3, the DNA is TGTGCCAGCTTTTCGGACAGGGTAAATGGCTACACCTTC.

CDR3 residues: CAISESLQDSYEQYV. The DNA of the CDR3 is TGTGCCATCAGTGAGTCTCTCCAGGACTCCTACGAGCAGTACGTC. The rearrangement links TRBV10-3 to TRBJ2-7; no reliable D call. The CDR3 is made up of 15 amino acids. The V gene's germline CDR1 is ENHRY and CDR2 SYGVKD. V lost 0 bases to trimming and J lost 0 bases, with 9 bases between them.

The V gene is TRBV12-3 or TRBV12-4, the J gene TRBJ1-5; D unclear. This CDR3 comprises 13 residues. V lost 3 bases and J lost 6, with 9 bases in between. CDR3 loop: CASSLVEGQPQHF. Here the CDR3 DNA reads TGTGCCAGCAGTTTGGTCGAAGGTCAGCCCCAGCATTTT.

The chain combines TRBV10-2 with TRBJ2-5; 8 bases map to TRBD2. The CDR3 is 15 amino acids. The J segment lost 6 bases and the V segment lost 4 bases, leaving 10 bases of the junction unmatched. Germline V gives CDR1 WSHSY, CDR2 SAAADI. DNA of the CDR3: TGCGCCAGCAGTGCGGTTAGCGGGGTTATCAAGACCCAGTACTTC. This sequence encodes CASSAVSGVIKTQYF.

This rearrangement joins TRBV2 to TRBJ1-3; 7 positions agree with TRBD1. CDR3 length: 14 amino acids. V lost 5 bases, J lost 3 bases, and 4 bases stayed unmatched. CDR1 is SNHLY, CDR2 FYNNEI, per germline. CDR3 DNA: TGTGCCAGCAGTCCGACAGGGATTGGAAACACCATATATTTT. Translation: CASSPTGIGNTIYF.

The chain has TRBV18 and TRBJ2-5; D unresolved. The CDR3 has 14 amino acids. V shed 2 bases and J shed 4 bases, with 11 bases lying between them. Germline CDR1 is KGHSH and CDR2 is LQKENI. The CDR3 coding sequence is TGTGCCAGCTCACCAGGACCCCTTGGAGAGACCCAGTACTTC. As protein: CASSPGPLGETQYF.

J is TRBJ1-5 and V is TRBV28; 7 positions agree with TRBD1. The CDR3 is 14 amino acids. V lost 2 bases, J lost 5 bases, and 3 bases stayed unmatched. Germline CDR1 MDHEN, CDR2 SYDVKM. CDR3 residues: CASSLRQGDQPQHF. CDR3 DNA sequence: TGTGCCAGCAGTTTACGACAGGGCGATCAGCCCCAGCATTTT.

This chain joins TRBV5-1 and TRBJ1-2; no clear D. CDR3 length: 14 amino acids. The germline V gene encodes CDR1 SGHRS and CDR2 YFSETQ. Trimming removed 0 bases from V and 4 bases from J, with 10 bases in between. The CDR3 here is CASSLGLGSYGYTF. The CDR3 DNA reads TGCGCCAGCAGCTTGGGACTTGGGAGCTATGGCTACACCTTC.

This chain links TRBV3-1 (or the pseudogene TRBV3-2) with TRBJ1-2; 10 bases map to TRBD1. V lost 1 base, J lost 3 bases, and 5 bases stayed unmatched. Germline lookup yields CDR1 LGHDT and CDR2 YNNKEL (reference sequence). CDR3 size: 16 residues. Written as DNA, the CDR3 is TGTGCCAGCAGCCAAGCTGACAGGGGGCGGGACTATGGCTACACCTTC. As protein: CASSQADRGRDYGYTF.

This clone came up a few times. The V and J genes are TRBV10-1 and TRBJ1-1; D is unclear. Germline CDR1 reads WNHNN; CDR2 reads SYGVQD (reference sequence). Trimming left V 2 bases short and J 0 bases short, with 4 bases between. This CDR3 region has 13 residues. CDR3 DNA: TGCGCCAGCAGTGAGACAGTGAACACTGAAGCTTTCTTT. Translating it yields CASSETVNTEAFF.

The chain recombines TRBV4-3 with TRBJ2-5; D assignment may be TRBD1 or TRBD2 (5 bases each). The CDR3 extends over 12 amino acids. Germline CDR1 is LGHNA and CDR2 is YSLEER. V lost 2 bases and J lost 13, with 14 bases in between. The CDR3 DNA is TGCGCCAGCAGCCAATCCGGGACCGCGTTGTACTTC. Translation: CASSQSGTALYF.

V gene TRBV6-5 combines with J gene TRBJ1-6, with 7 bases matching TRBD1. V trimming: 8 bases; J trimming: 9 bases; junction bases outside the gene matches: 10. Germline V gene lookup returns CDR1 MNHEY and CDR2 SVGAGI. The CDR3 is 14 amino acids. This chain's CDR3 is CASRQGTLRSPLHF. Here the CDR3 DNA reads TGTGCCAGCCGACAGGGAACCCTCCGTTCACCCCTCCACTTT.

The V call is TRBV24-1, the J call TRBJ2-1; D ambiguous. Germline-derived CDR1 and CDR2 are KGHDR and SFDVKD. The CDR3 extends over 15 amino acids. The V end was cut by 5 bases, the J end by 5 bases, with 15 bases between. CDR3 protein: CATSASRSLHNEQFF. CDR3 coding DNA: TGTGCCACCAGTGCTTCCAGGAGCCTACACAATGAGCAGTTCTTC.

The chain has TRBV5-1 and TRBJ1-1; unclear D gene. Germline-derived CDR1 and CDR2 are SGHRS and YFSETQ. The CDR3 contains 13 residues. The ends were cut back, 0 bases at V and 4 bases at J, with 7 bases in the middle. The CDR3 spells CASSLELFTEAFF. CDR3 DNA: TGCGCCAGCAGCTTGGAACTTTTCACTGAAGCTTTCTTT.

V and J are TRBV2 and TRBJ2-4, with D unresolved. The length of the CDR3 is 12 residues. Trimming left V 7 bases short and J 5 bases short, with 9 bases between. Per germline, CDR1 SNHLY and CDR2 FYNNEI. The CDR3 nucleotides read TGTGCCAGCAAAGGGCAGGAAAACATTCAGTACTTC. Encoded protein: CASKGQENIQYF.

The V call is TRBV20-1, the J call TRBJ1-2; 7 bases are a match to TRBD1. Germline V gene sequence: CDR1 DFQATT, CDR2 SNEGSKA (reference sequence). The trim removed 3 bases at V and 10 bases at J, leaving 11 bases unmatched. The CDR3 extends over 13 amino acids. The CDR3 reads CSASVPGQSSYTF. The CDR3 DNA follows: TGCAGTGCTAGTGTACCGGGACAGTCCTCCTACACCTTC.

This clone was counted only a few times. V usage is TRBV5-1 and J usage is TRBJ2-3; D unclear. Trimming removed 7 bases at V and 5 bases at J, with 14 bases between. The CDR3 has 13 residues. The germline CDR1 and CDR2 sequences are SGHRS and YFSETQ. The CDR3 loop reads CASFRISGDTQYF. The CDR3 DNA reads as TGCGCCAGCTTCAGGATTAGTGGAGATACGCAGTATTTT.

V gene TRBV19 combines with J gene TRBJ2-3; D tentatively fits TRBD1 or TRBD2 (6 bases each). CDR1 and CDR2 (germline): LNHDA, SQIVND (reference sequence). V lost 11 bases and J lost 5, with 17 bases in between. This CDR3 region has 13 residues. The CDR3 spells CAAGGGVIDTQYF. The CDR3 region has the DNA TGTGCCGCCGGAGGGGGTGTCATAGATACGCAGTATTTT.

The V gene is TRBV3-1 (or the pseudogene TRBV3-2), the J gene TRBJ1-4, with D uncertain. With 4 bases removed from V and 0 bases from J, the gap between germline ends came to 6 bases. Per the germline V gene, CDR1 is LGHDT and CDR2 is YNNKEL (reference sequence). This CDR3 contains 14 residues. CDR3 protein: CASSRAATNEKLFF. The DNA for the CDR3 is TGTGCCAGCAGCCGGGCTGCAACTAATGAAAAACTGTTTTTT.

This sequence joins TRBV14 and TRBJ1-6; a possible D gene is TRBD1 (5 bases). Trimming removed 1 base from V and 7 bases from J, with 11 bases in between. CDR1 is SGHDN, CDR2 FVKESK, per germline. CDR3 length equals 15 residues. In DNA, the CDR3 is TGTGCCAGCAGCCAAGTCCAGGGCGGCAATTCACCCCTCCACTTT. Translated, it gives CASSQVQGGNSPLHF.

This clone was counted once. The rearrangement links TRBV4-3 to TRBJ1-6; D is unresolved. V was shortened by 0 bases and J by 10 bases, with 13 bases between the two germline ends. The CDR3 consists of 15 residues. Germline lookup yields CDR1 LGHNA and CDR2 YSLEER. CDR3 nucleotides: TGCGCCAGCAGCCAAGAAGCGGGAGGAGGGTCACCCCTCCACTTT. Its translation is CASSQEAGGGSPLHF.

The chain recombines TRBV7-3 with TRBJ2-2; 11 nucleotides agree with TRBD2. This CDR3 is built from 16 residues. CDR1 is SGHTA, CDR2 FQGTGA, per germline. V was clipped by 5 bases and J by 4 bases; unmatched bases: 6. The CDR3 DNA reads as TGTGCCAGCAGCGAACTAGCGGGGGAACTCACCGGGGAGCTGTTTTTT. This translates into CASSELAGELTGELFF.

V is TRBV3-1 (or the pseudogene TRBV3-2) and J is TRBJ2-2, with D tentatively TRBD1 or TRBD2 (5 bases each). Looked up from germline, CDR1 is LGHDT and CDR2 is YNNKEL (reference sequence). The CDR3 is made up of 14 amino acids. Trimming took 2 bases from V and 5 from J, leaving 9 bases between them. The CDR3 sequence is CASSQLGRTGELFF. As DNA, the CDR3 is TGTGCCAGCAGCCAATTGGGACGGACCGGGGAGCTGTTTTTT.

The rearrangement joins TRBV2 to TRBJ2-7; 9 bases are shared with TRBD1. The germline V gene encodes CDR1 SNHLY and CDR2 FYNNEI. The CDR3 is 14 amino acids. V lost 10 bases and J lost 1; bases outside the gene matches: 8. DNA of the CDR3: TGTGCCACCTCGGGACAGGGCCTTTCCTACGAGCAGTACGTC. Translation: CATSGQGLSYEQYV.

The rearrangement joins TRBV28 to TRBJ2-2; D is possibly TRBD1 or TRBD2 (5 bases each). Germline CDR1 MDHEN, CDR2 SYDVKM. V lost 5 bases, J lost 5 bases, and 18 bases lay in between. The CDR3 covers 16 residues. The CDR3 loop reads CASSPTDRGLTGELFF. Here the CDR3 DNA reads TGTGCCAGCAGTCCTACCGACCGGGGCCTAACCGGGGAGCTGTTTTTT.